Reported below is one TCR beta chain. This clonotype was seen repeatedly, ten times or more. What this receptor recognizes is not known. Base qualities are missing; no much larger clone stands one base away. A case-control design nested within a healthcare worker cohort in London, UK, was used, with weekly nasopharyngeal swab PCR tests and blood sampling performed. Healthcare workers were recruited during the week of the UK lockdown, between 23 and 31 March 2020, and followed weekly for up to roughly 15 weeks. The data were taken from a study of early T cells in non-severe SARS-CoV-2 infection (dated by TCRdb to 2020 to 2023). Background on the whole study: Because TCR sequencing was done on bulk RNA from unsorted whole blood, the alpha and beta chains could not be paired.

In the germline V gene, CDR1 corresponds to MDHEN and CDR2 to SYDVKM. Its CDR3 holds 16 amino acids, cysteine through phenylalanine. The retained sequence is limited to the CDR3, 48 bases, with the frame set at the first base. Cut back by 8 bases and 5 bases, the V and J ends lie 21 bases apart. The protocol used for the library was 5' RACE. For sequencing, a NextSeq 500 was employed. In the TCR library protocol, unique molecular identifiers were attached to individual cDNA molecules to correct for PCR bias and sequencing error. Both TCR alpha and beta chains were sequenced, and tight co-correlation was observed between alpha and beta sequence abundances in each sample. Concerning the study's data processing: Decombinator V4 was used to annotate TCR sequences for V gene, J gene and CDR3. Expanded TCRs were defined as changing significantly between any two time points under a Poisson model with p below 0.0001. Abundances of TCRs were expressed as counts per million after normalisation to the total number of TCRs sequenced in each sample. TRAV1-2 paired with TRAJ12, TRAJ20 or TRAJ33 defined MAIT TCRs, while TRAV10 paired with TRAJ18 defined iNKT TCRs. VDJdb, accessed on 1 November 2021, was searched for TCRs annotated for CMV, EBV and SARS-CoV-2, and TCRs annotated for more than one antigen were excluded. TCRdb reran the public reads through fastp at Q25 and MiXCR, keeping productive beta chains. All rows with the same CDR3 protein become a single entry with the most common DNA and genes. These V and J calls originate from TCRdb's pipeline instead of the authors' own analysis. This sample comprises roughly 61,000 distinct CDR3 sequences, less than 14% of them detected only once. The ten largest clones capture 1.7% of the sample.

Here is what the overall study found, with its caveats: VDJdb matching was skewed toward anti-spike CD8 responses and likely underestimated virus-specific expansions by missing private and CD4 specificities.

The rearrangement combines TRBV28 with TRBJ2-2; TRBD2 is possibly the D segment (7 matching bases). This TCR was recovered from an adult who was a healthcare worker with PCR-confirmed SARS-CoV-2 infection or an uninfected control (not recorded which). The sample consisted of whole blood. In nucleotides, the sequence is TGTGCCAGCGGAAAACCCATGGGGGGGCGAACCGGGGAGCTGTTTTTT. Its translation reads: CASGKPMGGRTGELFF.